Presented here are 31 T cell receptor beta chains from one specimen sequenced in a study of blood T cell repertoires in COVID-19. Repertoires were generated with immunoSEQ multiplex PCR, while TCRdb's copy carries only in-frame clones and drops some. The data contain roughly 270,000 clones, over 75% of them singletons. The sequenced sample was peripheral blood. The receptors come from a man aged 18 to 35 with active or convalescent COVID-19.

CDR3 loop: CSVSESLSASGNTIYF. The DNA of the CDR3 is TGCAGCGTTTCGGAGAGTTTGTCAGCGTCTGGAAACACCATATATTTT. The V call is TRBV29-1, the J call TRBJ1-3; D gene unclear. The CDR3 is 16 residues long. Germline V gene lookup returns CDR1 SQVTM and CDR2 ANQGSEA. Trimming cost V 5 bases and J 1 base, with 18 bases left between them.

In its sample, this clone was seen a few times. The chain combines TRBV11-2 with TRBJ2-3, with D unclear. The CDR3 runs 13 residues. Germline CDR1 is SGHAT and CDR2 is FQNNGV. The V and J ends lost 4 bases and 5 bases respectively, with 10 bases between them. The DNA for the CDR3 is TGTGCCAGCAGCTCGTCCCCCGGAGATACGCAGTATTTT. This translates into CASSSSPGDTQYF.

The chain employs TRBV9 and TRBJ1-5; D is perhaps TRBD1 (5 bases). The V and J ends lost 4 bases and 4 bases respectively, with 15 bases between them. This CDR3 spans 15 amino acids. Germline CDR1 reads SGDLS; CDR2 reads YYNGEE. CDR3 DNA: TGTGCCAGCAGCCCAGACGGAGGGGTTAATCAGCCCCAGCATTTT. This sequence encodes CASSPDGGVNQPQHF.

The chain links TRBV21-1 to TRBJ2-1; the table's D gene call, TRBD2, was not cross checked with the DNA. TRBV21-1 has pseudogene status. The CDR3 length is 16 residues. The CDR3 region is CASSKERDYRYNEQFF. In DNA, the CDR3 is TGTGCCAGCAGCAAAGAGCGGGACTATAGATACAATGAGCAGTTCTTC.

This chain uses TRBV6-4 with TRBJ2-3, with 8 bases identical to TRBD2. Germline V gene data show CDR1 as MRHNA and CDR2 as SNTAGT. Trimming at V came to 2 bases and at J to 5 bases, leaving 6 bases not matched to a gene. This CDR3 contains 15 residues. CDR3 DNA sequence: TGTGCCAGCAGTGACGAGGGCGGGGGGAGAGATACGCAGTATTTT. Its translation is CASSDEGGGRDTQYF.

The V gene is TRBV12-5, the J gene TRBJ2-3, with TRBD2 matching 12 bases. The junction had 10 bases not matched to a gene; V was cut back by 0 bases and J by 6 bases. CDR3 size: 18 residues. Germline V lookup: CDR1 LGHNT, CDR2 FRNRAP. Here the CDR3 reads CASGLVVASGGAWDTQYF. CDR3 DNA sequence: TGTGCTAGTGGTTTGGTAGTGGCTAGCGGGGGGGCCTGGGATACGCAGTATTTT.

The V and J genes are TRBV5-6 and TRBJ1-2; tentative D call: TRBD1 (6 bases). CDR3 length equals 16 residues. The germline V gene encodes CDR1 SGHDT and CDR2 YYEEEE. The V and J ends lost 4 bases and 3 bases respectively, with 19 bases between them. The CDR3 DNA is TGTGCCAGCAGCAAGTACCGGGACACGGGTCACTATGGCTACACCTTC. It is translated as CASSKYRDTGHYGYTF.

The CDR3 DNA sequence: TGTGCCTCAATTTCCAGGGTCAACTATGGCTACACCTTC. This codes for CASISRVNYGYTF. The V call is TRBV7-9, the J call TRBJ1-2; possibly TRBD1 for D (5 bases). The CDR3 sequence is 13 residues long. V was cut by 11 bases and J by 2 bases, with 15 bases left in between. CDR1 SEHNR and CDR2 FQNEAQ come from the germline V gene (reference sequence).

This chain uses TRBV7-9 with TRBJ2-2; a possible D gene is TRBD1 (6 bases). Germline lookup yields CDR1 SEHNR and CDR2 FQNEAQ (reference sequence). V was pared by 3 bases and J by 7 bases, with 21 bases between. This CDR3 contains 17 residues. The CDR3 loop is CASSLLSARTGSGELFF. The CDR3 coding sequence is TGTGCCAGCAGCTTGTTGAGCGCCCGAACAGGGAGCGGGGAGCTGTTTTTT.

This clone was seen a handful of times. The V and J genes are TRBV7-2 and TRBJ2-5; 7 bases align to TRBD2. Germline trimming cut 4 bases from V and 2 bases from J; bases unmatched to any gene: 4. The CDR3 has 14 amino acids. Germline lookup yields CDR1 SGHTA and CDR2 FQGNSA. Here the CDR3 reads CASSSRGKQETQYF. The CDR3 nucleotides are TGTGCCAGCAGCTCGCGGGGGAAACAAGAGACCCAGTACTTC.

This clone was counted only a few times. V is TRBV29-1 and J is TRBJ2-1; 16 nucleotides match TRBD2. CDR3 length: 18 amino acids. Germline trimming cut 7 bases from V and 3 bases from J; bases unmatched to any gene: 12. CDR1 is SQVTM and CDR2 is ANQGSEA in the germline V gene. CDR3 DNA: TGCAGCGCTCCGCCGGGACTAGCGGGGGGGGCGGACTACAATGAGCAGTTCTTC. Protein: CSAPPGLAGGADYNEQFF.

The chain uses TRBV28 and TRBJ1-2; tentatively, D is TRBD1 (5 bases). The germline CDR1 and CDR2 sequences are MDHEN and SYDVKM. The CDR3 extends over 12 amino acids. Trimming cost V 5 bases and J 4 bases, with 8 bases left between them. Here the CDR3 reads CASSRQTYGYTF. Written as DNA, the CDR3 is TGTGCCAGCAGTAGACAGACCTATGGCTACACCTTC.

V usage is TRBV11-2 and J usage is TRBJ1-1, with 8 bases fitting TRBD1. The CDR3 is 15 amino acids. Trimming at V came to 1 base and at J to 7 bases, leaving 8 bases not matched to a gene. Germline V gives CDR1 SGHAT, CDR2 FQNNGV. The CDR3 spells CASSLGQGASFEAFF. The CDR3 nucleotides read TGTGCCAGCAGCTTAGGGCAGGGGGCGTCCTTTGAAGCTTTCTTT.

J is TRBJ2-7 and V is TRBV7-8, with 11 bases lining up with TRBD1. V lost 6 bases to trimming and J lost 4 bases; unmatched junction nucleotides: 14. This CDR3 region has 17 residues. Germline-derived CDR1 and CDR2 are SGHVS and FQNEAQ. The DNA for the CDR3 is TGTGCCAGCAGTCCAAATCCACCGGGACAGGGGGTTTACGAGCAGTACTTC. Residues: CASSPNPPGQGVYEQYF.

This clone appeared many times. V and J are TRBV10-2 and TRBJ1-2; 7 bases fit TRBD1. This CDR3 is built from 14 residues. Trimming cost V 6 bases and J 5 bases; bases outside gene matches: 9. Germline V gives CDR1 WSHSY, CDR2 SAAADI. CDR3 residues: CASRPTGQRYGYTF. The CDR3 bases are TGCGCCAGCAGACCGACAGGGCAACGATATGGCTACACCTTC.

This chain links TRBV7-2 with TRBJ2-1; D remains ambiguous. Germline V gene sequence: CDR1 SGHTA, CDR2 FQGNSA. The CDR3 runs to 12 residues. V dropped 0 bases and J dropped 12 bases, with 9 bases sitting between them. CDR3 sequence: CASSLALSGQFF. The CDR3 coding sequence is TGTGCCAGCAGCTTAGCGCTATCCGGGCAGTTCTTC.

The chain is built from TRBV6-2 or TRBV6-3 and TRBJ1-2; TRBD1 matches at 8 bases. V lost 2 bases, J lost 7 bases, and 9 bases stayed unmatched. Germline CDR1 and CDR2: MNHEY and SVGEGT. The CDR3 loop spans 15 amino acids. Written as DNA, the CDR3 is TGTGCCAGCAGTTACCTACGGACAGGGAGGTCTGGCTACACCTTC. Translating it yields CASSYLRTGRSGYTF.

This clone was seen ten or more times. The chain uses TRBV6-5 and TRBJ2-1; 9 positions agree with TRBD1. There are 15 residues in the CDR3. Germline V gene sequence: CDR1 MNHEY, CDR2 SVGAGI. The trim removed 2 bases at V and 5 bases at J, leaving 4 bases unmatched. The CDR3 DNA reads TGTGCCAGCAGTTACCCGGGACAGGGAAACAATGAGCAGTTCTTC. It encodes CASSYPGQGNNEQFF.

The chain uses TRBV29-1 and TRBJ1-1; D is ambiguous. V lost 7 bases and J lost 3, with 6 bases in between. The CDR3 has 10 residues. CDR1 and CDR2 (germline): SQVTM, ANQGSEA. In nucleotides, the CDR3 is TGCAGCGCATCAGACACTGAAGCTTTCTTT. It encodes CSASDTEAFF.

This chain's CDR3 is CASSLWTGDTGELFF. The CDR3 DNA sequence: TGTGCCAGCAGCTTATGGACAGGGGACACCGGGGAGCTGTTTTTT. The chain couples TRBV11-3 to TRBJ2-2, with 9 bases fitting TRBD1. The CDR3 consists of 15 residues. The germline gives CDR1 SGHNT, CDR2 YENEEA. V lost 2 bases, J lost 3 bases, and 1 base stayed unmatched.

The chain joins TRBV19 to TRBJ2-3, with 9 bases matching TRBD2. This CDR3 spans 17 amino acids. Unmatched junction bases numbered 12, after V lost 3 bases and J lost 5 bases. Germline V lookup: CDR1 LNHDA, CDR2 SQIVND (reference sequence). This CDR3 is CASSITGGAGGRDTQYF. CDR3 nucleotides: TGTGCCAGTAGTATCACCGGCGGAGCGGGGGGCAGAGATACGCAGTATTTT.

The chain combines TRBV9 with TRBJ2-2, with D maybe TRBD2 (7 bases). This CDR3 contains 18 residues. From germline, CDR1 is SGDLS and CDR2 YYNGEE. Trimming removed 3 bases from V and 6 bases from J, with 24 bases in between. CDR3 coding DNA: TGTGCCAGCAGCGATCCCAGGGGAGGGATAGGTGGAGCCGGGGAGCTGTTTTTT. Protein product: CASSDPRGGIGGAGELFF.

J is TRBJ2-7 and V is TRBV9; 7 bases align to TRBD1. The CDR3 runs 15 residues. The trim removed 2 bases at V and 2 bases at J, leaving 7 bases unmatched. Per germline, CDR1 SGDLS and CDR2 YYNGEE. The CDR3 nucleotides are TGTGCCAGCAGCGTGGGGACAGACGCCACCTACGAGCAGTACTTC. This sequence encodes CASSVGTDATYEQYF.

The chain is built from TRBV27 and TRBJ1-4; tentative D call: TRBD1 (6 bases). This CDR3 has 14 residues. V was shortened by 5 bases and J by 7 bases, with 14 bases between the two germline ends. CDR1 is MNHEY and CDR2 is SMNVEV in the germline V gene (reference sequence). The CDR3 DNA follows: TGTGCCAGCAGTATCAGGGGAGTAGGTGAAAAACTGTTTTTT. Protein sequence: CASSIRGVGEKLFF.

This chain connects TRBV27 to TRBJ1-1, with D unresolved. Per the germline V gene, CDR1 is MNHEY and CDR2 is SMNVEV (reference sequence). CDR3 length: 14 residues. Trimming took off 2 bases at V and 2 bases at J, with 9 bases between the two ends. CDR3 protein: CASSLAGGNTEAFF. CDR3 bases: TGTGCCAGCAGTTTAGCCGGAGGAAACACTGAAGCTTTCTTT.

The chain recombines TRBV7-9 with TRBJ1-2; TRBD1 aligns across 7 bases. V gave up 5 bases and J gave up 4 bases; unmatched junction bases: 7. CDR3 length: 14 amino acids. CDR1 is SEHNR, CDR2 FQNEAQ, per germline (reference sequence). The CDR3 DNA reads TGTGCCAGCAGCAAGGCAGGGGGGACCTATGGCTACACCTTC. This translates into CASSKAGGTYGYTF.

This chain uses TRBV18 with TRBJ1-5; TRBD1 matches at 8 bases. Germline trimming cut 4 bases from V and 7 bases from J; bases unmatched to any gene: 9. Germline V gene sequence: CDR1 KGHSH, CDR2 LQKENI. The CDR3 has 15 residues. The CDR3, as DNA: TGTGCCAGCTCACTTAACCAGGGGGCCGGGCAGCCCCAGCATTTT. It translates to CASSLNQGAGQPQHF.

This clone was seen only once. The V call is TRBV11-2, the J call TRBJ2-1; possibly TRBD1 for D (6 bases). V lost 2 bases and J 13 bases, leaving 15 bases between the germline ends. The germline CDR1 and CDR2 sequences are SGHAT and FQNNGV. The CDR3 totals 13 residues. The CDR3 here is CASSLLRDTGQFF. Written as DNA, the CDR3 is TGTGCCAGCAGCTTACTTCGGGACACGGGACAGTTCTTC.

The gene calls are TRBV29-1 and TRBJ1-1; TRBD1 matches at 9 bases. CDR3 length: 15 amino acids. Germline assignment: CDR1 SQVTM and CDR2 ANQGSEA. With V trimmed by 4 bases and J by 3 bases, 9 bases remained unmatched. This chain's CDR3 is CSVGRGQGRYTEAFF. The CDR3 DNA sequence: TGCAGCGTTGGACGGGGACAGGGTAGGTACACTGAAGCTTTCTTT.

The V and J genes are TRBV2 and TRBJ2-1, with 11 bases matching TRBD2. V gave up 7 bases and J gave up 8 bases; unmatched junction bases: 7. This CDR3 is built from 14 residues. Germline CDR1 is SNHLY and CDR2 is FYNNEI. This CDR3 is CASKQTSGIDEQFF. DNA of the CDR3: TGTGCCAGCAAACAGACTAGCGGGATCGATGAGCAGTTCTTC.

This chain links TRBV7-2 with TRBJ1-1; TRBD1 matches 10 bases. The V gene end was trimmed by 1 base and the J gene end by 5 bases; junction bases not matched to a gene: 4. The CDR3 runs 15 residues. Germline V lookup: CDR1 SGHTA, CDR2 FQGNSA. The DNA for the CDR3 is TGTGCCAGCAGCTTAGGACAGGGGGCTGTGACTGAAGCTTTCTTT. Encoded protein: CASSLGQGAVTEAFF. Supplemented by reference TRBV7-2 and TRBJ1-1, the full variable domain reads GAGVSQSPSNKVTEKGKDVELRCDPISGHTALYWYRQSLGQGLEFLIYFQGNSAPDKSGLPSDRFSAERTGGSVSTLTIQRTQQEDSAVYLCASSLGQGAVTEAFFGQGTRLTVV.